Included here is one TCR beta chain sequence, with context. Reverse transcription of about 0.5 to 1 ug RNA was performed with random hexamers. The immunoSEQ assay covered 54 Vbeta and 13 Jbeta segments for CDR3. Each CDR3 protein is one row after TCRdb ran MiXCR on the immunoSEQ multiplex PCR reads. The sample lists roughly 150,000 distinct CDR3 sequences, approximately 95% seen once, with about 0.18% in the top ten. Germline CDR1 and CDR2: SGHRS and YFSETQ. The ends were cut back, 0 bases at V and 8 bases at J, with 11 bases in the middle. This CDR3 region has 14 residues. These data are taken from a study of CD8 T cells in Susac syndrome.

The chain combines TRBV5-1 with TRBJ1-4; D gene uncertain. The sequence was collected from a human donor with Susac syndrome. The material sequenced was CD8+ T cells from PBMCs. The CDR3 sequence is CASSLASPDEKLFF. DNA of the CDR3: TGCGCCAGCAGCTTGGCCTCGCCAGACGAAAAACTGTTTTTT.